These T cell receptor beta chains were read from a single sample in a study of blood T cell repertoires in COVID-19. Clones were read by immunoSEQ multiplex PCR, and TCRdb kept only the in-frame ones, dropping some. The table has over 200,000 clones, roughly 90% seen once. The sample comprised PBMCs or T cells enriched from blood (not recorded which). The receptor set was obtained from a woman in her twenties or thirties with acute COVID-19. CDR3s include the opening cysteine and the closing phenylalanine or tryptophan. A D gene is named only where the DNA matches it firmly. Not all rows give a size; the values are once, few, many and, for expanded clones, a class.

V gene: TRBV28; J gene: TRBJ1-6; clone size: -; D gene: TRBD1; CDR3 protein: CASSSPGQVDSPLHF; CDR3 DNA: TGTGCCAGCAGTTCGCCGGGACAGGTGGATTCACCCCTCCACTTT
V gene: TRBV13; J gene: TRBJ1-1; clone size: -; D gene: TRBD1; CDR3 protein: CASSSRDRGGYTEAFF; CDR3 DNA: TGTGCCAGCAGCTCCCGGGACAGGGGAGGGTACACTGAAGCTTTCTTT
V gene: TRBV3-1/TRBV3-2; J gene: TRBJ2-5; clone size: -; D gene: TRBD1; CDR3 protein: CASSQRAGGLEAQYF; CDR3 DNA: TGTGCCAGCAGCCAAAGGGCAGGGGGCCTGGAGGCCCAGTACTTC
V gene: TRBV5-6; J gene: TRBJ1-2; clone size: -; D gene: TRBD1; CDR3 protein: CASSPILTGTGRSGYTF; CDR3 DNA: TGTGCCAGCAGCCCAATCCTAACCGGGACAGGGCGGTCGGGCTACACCTTC
V gene: TRBV5-4; J gene: TRBJ1-1; clone size: -; D gene: -; CDR3 protein: CASSLSQLNTEAFF; CDR3 DNA: TGTGCCAGCAGCTTGTCGCAGTTGAACACTGAAGCTTTCTTT
V gene: TRBV28; J gene: TRBJ1-1; clone size: -; D gene: TRBD1; CDR3 protein: CATRTGGTSITEAFF; CDR3 DNA: TGTGCCACCCGAACAGGGGGTACCTCGATCACTGAAGCTTTCTTT
V gene: TRBV30; J gene: TRBJ1-1; clone size: -; D gene: -; CDR3 protein: CAWTDYPRGMNTEAFF; CDR3 DNA: TGTGCCTGGACTGATTACCCGCGGGGGATGAACACTGAAGCTTTCTTT
V gene: TRBV6-5; J gene: TRBJ1-5; clone size: -; D gene: -; CDR3 protein: CASSPTGGNQPQHF; CDR3 DNA: TGTGCCAGCAGTCCTACAGGAGGGAATCAGCCCCAGCATTTT
V gene: TRBV27; J gene: TRBJ2-1; clone size: few; D gene: -; CDR3 protein: CASSFGPGRANEQFF; CDR3 DNA: TGTGCCAGCAGTTTTGGGCCCGGCAGGGCCAATGAGCAGTTCTTC
V gene: TRBV10-3; J gene: TRBJ1-1; clone size: few; D gene: -; CDR3 protein: CAISQDRNTEAFF; CDR3 DNA: TGTGCCATCAGCCAGGACAGAAACACTGAAGCTTTCTTT
V gene: TRBV29-1; J gene: TRBJ1-4; clone size: -; D gene: -; CDR3 protein: CSVTGQLNEKLFF; CDR3 DNA: TGCAGCGTCACAGGGCAACTCAATGAAAAACTGTTTTTT
V gene: TRBV24-1; J gene: TRBJ1-2; clone size: -; D gene: -; CDR3 protein: CATSEHPNRDGYTF; CDR3 DNA: TGTGCCACCAGTGAACACCCCAACAGGGATGGCTACACCTTC
V gene: TRBV5-1; J gene: TRBJ1-2; clone size: few; D gene: TRBD1; CDR3 protein: CASSTGDRVYYGYTF; CDR3 DNA: TGCGCCAGCAGCACAGGGGACAGGGTCTACTATGGCTACACCTTC
V gene: TRBV11-2; J gene: TRBJ1-2; clone size: -; D gene: TRBD1; CDR3 protein: CASISGTGSNYGYTF; CDR3 DNA: TGTGCCAGCATCTCCGGGACAGGGTCTAACTATGGCTACACCTTC
V gene: TRBV9; J gene: TRBJ2-1; clone size: few; D gene: -; CDR3 protein: CASSVWDWAADNEQFF; CDR3 DNA: TGTGCCAGCAGCGTATGGGACTGGGCCGCGGACAATGAGCAGTTCTTC
V gene: TRBV2; J gene: TRBJ2-5; clone size: -; D gene: TRBD1; CDR3 protein: CASREDRVAQTQYF; CDR3 DNA: TGTGCCAGCAGGGAGGACAGGGTAGCACAGACCCAGTACTTC
V gene: TRBV27; J gene: TRBJ1-2; clone size: -; D gene: -; CDR3 protein: CASSLSDRGGYTF; CDR3 DNA: TGTGCCAGCAGTTTATCGGACAGAGGAGGCTACACCTTC
V gene: TRBV5-4; J gene: TRBJ1-6; clone size: -; D gene: TRBD1; CDR3 protein: CASSSPLGQGGTLHF; CDR3 DNA: TGTGCCAGCAGCTCACCCCTTGGACAGGGCGGAACCCTCCACTTT
V gene: TRBV29-1; J gene: TRBJ2-3; clone size: -; D gene: -; CDR3 protein: CSVAGDLHIGVLSTDTQYF; CDR3 DNA: TGCAGCGTTGCCGGGGACTTACATATCGGGGTTCTTAGCACAGATACGCAGTATTTT
V gene: TRBV9; J gene: TRBJ2-7; clone size: -; D gene: -; CDR3 protein: CASSVAGGQTYEQYF; CDR3 DNA: TGTGCCAGCAGCGTAGCAGGGGGGCAAACCTACGAGCAGTACTTC
V gene: TRBV6-1; J gene: TRBJ1-5; clone size: once; D gene: -; CDR3 protein: CASSEQGHSNQPQHF; CDR3 DNA: TGTGCCAGCAGTGAACAGGGTCATAGCAATCAGCCCCAGCATTTT
V gene: TRBV2; J gene: TRBJ1-6; clone size: -; D gene: -; CDR3 protein: CASNGELTGLGNSPLHF; CDR3 DNA: TGTGCCAGCAATGGAGAGCTCACAGGGTTGGGTAATTCACCCCTCCACTTT
V gene: TRBV4-1; J gene: TRBJ2-7; clone size: -; D gene: -; CDR3 protein: CASSQDPSGGHYEQYF; CDR3 DNA: TGCGCCAGCAGCCAAGATCCGTCCGGGGGGCACTACGAGCAGTACTTC
V gene: TRBV15; J gene: TRBJ1-4; clone size: -; D gene: TRBD1; CDR3 protein: CATSKGTATNEKLFF; CDR3 DNA: TGTGCCACCAGCAAAGGGACAGCAACTAATGAAAAACTGTTTTTT
V gene: TRBV29-1; J gene: TRBJ2-7; clone size: -; D gene: TRBD1; CDR3 protein: CSVGTGSSYEQYF; CDR3 DNA: TGCAGCGTAGGGACAGGGAGCTCCTACGAGCAGTACTTC
V gene: TRBV27; J gene: TRBJ2-1; clone size: -; D gene: -; CDR3 protein: CASSYQWGPYNEQFF; CDR3 DNA: TGTGCCAGCAGTTACCAGTGGGGGCCCTACAATGAGCAGTTCTTC
V gene: TRBV7-2; J gene: TRBJ1-5; clone size: -; D gene: -; CDR3 protein: CASSLGWQNQPQHF; CDR3 DNA: TGTGCCAGCAGCTTAGGCTGGCAAAATCAGCCCCAGCATTTT
V gene: TRBV29-1; J gene: TRBJ1-2; clone size: -; D gene: TRBD1; CDR3 protein: CSVIPGQPLTPYGYTF; CDR3 DNA: TGCAGCGTTATCCCGGGACAGCCATTAACCCCCTATGGCTACACCTTC
V gene: TRBV5-8; J gene: TRBJ1-3; clone size: -; D gene: -; CDR3 protein: CASSLGAQGFGNTIYF; CDR3 DNA: TGTGCCAGCAGCTTGGGGGCGCAGGGTTTTGGAAACACCATATATTTT
V gene: TRBV3-1/TRBV3-2; J gene: TRBJ1-6; clone size: -; D gene: -; CDR3 protein: CASSKLRRLLTF; CDR3 DNA: TGTGCCAGCAGCAAGCTAAGGCGACTTCTTACATTT
V gene: TRBV10-3; J gene: TRBJ1-3; clone size: -; D gene: -; CDR3 protein: CAISDLQGQSGNTIYF; CDR3 DNA: TGTGCCATCAGTGACCTGCAAGGACAGTCTGGAAACACCATATATTTT
V gene: TRBV5-1; J gene: TRBJ2-7; clone size: -; D gene: -; CDR3 protein: CASSSTDGIYEQYF; CDR3 DNA: TGCGCCAGCAGCTCGACTGACGGGATCTACGAGCAGTACTTC
V gene: TRBV6-5; J gene: TRBJ1-2; clone size: few; D gene: -; CDR3 protein: CASSYSGQSYGYTF; CDR3 DNA: TGTGCCAGCAGTTACTCCGGACAGTCTTATGGCTACACCTTC
V gene: TRBV6-4; J gene: TRBJ1-2; clone size: -; D gene: -; CDR3 protein: CASSDSPVPNYGYTF; CDR3 DNA: TGTGCCAGCAGTGACTCGCCAGTCCCTAACTATGGCTACACCTTC
V gene: TRBV5-1; J gene: TRBJ2-3; clone size: -; D gene: -; CDR3 protein: CASSPEGRVGTDTQYF; CDR3 DNA: TGCGCCAGCAGCCCGGAAGGCAGGGTGGGCACAGATACGCAGTATTTT
V gene: TRBV6-5; J gene: TRBJ1-1; clone size: -; D gene: -; CDR3 protein: CASSPRAEAFF; CDR3 DNA: TGTGCCAGCAGTCCCAGGGCTGAAGCTTTCTTT
V gene: TRBV7-2; J gene: TRBJ2-7; clone size: -; D gene: -; CDR3 protein: CASSSLAGAEQYF; CDR3 DNA: TGTGCCAGCAGCTCCCTGGCTGGGGCCGAGCAGTACTTC
V gene: TRBV6-5; J gene: TRBJ1-4; clone size: -; D gene: -; CDR3 protein: CASRKGTLSNEKLFF; CDR3 DNA: TGTGCCAGCAGAAAGGGGACACTATCTAATGAAAAACTGTTTTTT
V gene: TRBV6-5; J gene: TRBJ1-2; clone size: once; D gene: -; CDR3 protein: CASRSPDYGYTF; CDR3 DNA: TGTGCCAGCAGGTCCCCTGACTATGGCTACACCTTC
V gene: TRBV6-6; J gene: TRBJ1-2; clone size: -; D gene: -; CDR3 protein: CASSYLPGNYGYTF; CDR3 DNA: TGTGCCAGCAGTTACCTTCCAGGCAACTATGGCTACACCTTC
V gene: TRBV5-1; J gene: TRBJ1-1; clone size: -; D gene: TRBD1; CDR3 protein: CASSLGYGQGGTEAFF; CDR3 DNA: TGCGCCAGCAGCCTAGGCTACGGACAGGGTGGGACTGAAGCTTTCTTT
V gene: TRBV3-1/TRBV3-2; J gene: TRBJ2-5; clone size: -; D gene: -; CDR3 protein: CASSQDGSQETQYF; CDR3 DNA: TGTGCCAGCAGCCAAGATGGCAGCCAAGAGACCCAGTACTTC
V gene: TRBV15; J gene: TRBJ2-3; clone size: -; D gene: -; CDR3 protein: CATSRVGATDTQYF; CDR3 DNA: TGTGCCACCAGCAGAGTTGGGGCCACAGATACGCAGTATTTT
V gene: TRBV30; J gene: TRBJ2-3; clone size: -; D gene: -; CDR3 protein: CAWSPNTDTQYF; CDR3 DNA: TGTGCCTGGAGTCCCAACACAGATACGCAGTATTTT
V gene: TRBV7-8; J gene: TRBJ2-7; clone size: -; D gene: -; CDR3 protein: CASSMRTSSSSYEQYF; CDR3 DNA: TGTGCCAGCAGCATGCGGACTTCTTCGAGCTCCTACGAGCAGTACTTC
V gene: TRBV5-1; J gene: TRBJ2-7; clone size: -; D gene: -; CDR3 protein: CASSFPGIPYEQYF; CDR3 DNA: TGCGCCAGCAGCTTCCCAGGCATACCCTACGAGCAGTACTTC
V gene: TRBV30; J gene: TRBJ2-1; clone size: -; D gene: -; CDR3 protein: CAWGGLSSYNEQFF; CDR3 DNA: TGTGCCTGGGGGGGACTTAGCTCCTACAATGAGCAGTTCTTC
V gene: TRBV27; J gene: TRBJ1-2; clone size: -; D gene: TRBD1; CDR3 protein: CASSADRGGTEGGYTF; CDR3 DNA: TGTGCCAGCAGTGCGGACAGGGGCGGTACAGAAGGTGGCTACACCTTC
V gene: TRBV28; J gene: TRBJ1-2; clone size: -; D gene: TRBD1; CDR3 protein: CASSLMGQGQGYTF; CDR3 DNA: TGTGCCAGCAGTTTAATGGGACAGGGCCAAGGCTACACCTTC
V gene: TRBV30; J gene: TRBJ2-1; clone size: -; D gene: -; CDR3 protein: CAWTRTGDAYNEQFF; CDR3 DNA: TGTGCCTGGACCCGGACGGGGGACGCTTACAATGAGCAGTTCTTC
V gene: TRBV2; J gene: TRBJ1-2; clone size: -; D gene: -; CDR3 protein: CASSTGSPGYTF; CDR3 DNA: TGTGCCAGCAGCACAGGGTCCCCCGGCTACACCTTC
V gene: TRBV4-1; J gene: TRBJ2-1; clone size: -; D gene: TRBD2; CDR3 protein: CASSQSYSGGLNNEQFF; CDR3 DNA: TGCGCCAGCAGCCAGTCCTATAGCGGGGGGCTTAACAATGAGCAGTTCTTC